This is a list of T cell receptor beta chains from one sample in a study of T cell repertoires in cytomegalovirus infection. Each CDR3 protein gets one entry after TCRdb re-called the reads with MiXCR. The data show hundreds of thousands of distinct CDR3 sequences, approximately 10% seen once. The sequenced sample was PBMCs. All receptors derive from a human donor in good health (CMV status not recorded). Some clones in this sample may be carry-over from other donors' samples. The CDR3 runs from the conserved cysteine through the conserved F or W. D genes are given only for firm matches. Only some rows state a clone size, as once, few, many or a class for expanded clones.

V	J	size	D	DNA	CDR3
TRBV6-1	TRBJ1-2	many	TRBD1	TGTGCCAGCAGTGCGATTCAACCGGGACAGGGGACGGCATTCAACTATGGCTACACCTTC	CASSAIQPGQGTAFNYGYTF
TRBV7-6	TRBJ1-5	many	NA	TGTGCCAGCAGCTTAATGGGGAGGGGGAGCAATCAGCCCCAGCATTTT	CASSLMGRGSNQPQHF
TRBV19	TRBJ2-5	few	NA	TGTGCCAGTAGTATCCAGATACAAGAGACCCAGTACTTC	CASSIQIQETQYF
TRBV7-9	TRBJ1-1	many	NA	TGTGCCAGCAGCTTTGGGGCCCCCCTGAACACTGAAGCTTTCTTT	CASSFGAPLNTEAFF
TRBV7-3	TRBJ2-5	many	TRBD2	TGTGCCAGCAGCTTAGGATCGGGACTAGCGGGACGACAAGAGACCCAGTACTTC	CASSLGSGLAGRQETQYF
TRBV4-1	TRBJ1-4	many	TRBD1	TGCGCCAGCAGGGAGGGGACAGGAACCGAAAAACTGTTTTTT	CASREGTGTEKLFF
TRBV5-5	TRBJ2-2	NA	TRBD1	TGTGCCAGCAGCCCAGGACAGGGAGCCCCTACCGGGGAGCTGTTTTTT	CASSPGQGAPTGELFF
TRBV5-5	TRBJ2-5	many	TRBD1	TGTGCCAGCAGCTTAACGGGACAGCACCAAGAGACCCAGTACTTC	CASSLTGQHQETQYF
TRBV3-1	TRBJ2-7	few	NA	TGTGCCAGCAGCTATCCCTTGGGCAGCCCCATCCAGTACTTC	CASSYPLGSPIQYF
TRBV12-3/TRBV12-4	TRBJ2-7	many	TRBD1	TGTGCCAGCAGTCCTGGACAGGTCTACGAGCAGTACTTC	CASSPGQVYEQYF
TRBV12-3/TRBV12-4	TRBJ2-5	many	NA	TGTGCCAGCAGCAATAGAGAGACCCAGTACTTC	CASSNRETQYF
TRBV20-1	TRBJ2-7	NA	NA	TGCAGTGCTAGTACGGCTAGCCCCTCCTACGAGCAGTACTTC	CSASTASPSYEQYF
TRBV10-3	TRBJ1-2	few	NA	TGTGCCATCAGTGGAGGGGAGAACTATGGCTACACCTTC	CAISGGENYGYTF
TRBV20-1	TRBJ2-1	many	TRBD1	TGCAGTGCGTCTCCAGGGGGCCGGCCCTACAATGAGCAGTTCTTC	CSASPGGRPYNEQFF
TRBV18	TRBJ2-2	many	NA	TGTGCCAGCTCACCGCGGACAGAGAACACCGGGGAGCTGTTTTTT	CASSPRTENTGELFF
TRBV5-6	TRBJ1-2	NA	NA	TGTGCCAGCAGCCTGGGCTTTGGGTATGGCTACACCTTC	CASSLGFGYGYTF